The present T cell receptor (beta chain) was sequenced within a study of T cells in localized non-small cell lung cancer. Germline-derived CDR1 and CDR2 are SGHTA and FQGTGA. CDR3 length: 16 residues. The V end was cut by 2 bases, the J end by 1 base, with 11 bases between. General observations from the study: Peak T cell clonality was found in uninvolved adjacent lung, exceeding tumor. Higher T cell density in the blood was associated with longer overall survival, whereas higher adjacent-lung clonality associated with shorter survival. Appearing in adjacent lung were a median about 60 of the top 100 tumor clones.

TCRdb's table, derived via immunoSEQ multiplex PCR, lists solely in-frame clones and lacks some. Here the sample spans about 22,000 clones, about four fifths being singletons. In regard to this clone: Its antigen is currently unknown.

Source: peripheral blood, taken before any cancer treatment. This sequence originates from a man between 40 and 75 years old with stage I lung adenocarcinoma. The chain combines TRBV7-3 with TRBJ2-2, with D perhaps matching TRBD1 (5 bases). Here the CDR3 DNA reads TGTGCCAGCAGCTTAGCTGGGGCCCTGAACACCGGGGAGCTGTTTTTT. This encodes CASSLAGALNTGELFF.